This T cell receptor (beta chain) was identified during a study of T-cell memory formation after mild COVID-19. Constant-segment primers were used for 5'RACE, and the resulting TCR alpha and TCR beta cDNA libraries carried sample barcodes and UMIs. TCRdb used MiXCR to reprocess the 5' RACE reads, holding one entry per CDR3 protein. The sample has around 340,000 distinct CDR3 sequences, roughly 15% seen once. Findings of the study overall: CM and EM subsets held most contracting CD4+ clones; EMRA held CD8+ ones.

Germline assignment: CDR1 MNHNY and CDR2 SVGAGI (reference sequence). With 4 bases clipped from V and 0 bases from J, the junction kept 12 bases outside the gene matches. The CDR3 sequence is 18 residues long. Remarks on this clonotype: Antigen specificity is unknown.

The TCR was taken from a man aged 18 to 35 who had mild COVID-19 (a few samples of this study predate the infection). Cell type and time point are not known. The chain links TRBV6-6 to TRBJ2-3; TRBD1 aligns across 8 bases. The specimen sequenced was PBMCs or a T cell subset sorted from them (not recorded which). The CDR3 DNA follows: TGTGCCAGCAGTTTCGGGACAGGAGGCCTCGATAGCACAGATACGCAGTATTTT. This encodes CASSFGTGGLDSTDTQYF.